The T cell receptor beta chain under discussion was sequenced for a study of shared clonotypes between healthy human individuals. On sorted subsets, replicate PCRs used roughly 190 ng DNA, or some 28,000 T cell genomes. The table came from immunoSEQ multiplex PCR; TCRdb's copy has only in-frame clones and leaves some out. Among 2 million to 2.5 million clones listed, almost 96% were seen once. This clone was seen only a few times. This CDR3 region has 15 residues. From germline, CDR1 is SGHRS and CDR2 YFSETQ. V shed 1 base and J 10 bases; nucleotides not matched to a gene: 7. The sample taken for sequencing was naive CD4+ T cells sorted from blood. Documented subset: CD45RA+ positively selected. The sequence was obtained from a man younger than 35 in good health. The chain couples TRBV5-1 to TRBJ1-6; 8 positions agree with TRBD1. CDR3 nucleotide sequence: TGCGCCAGCAGCTTGTACGGGGCAGGGGGCTCACCCCTCCACTTT. Amino acid sequence: CASSLYGAGGSPLHF.